This is a list of T cell receptor beta chains from one sample in a study of T-cell memory formation after mild COVID-19. TCRdb recomputed calls from the 5' RACE reads with MiXCR, one row per CDR3 protein. The sample records 300,000 to 400,000 distinct CDR3 sequences, roughly 13% being singletons. What was sequenced was PBMCs or a T cell subset sorted from them (not recorded which). Source of these receptors: a man between 18 and 29 years old who had mild COVID-19 (a few samples of this study predate the infection). Cell type and time point are not known. Both conserved end residues are part of each CDR3. The D gene is left open where the match is weak. Not all rows give a size; the values are once, few, many and, for expanded clones, a class.

v_call	clone_size	d_call	j_call	cdr3_aa	cdr3_nt
TRBV24-1	few	-	TRBJ1-2	CATSGTGLSYGYTF	TGTGCCACCAGTGGAACCGGCCTCTCCTATGGCTACACCTTC
TRBV7-3	few	TRBD2	TRBJ2-3	CASRGTSGAITDTQYF	TGTGCCAGCAGGGGGACTAGCGGGGCTATCACAGATACGCAGTATTTT
TRBV7-9	few	-	TRBJ2-3	CASSRGGGRTDTQYF	TGTGCCAGCAGTCGGGGTGGGGGACGGACAGATACGCAGTATTTT
TRBV12-3/TRBV12-4	few	-	TRBJ1-2	CASSFLRGYTF	TGTGCCAGCAGTTTTCTTCGCGGCTACACCTTC
TRBV10-2	-	-	TRBJ2-6	CASKVSGANVLTF	TGCGCCAGCAAAGTCTCTGGGGCCAACGTCCTGACTTTC
TRBV29-1	-	TRBD1	TRBJ1-1	CSVDSPGQGALNTEAFF	TGCAGCGTTGATTCTCCCGGACAGGGGGCACTCAACACTGAAGCTTTCTTT
TRBV6-6	many	-	TRBJ2-1	CASSLIGEQFF	TGTGCCAGCAGCCTGATCGGAGAGCAGTTCTTC
TRBV23-1	-	-	TRBJ2-1	CASSQSDGYNEQFF	TGCGCCAGCAGTCAGTCGGACGGGTACAATGAGCAGTTCTTC
TRBV11-2	-	-	TRBJ2-5	CASSFRGPAETQYF	TGTGCCAGCAGCTTCCGGGGGCCAGCGGAGACCCAGTACTTC
TRBV20-1	few	TRBD1	TRBJ1-2	CSARSSGGGGYTF	TGCAGTGCTAGATCCTCAGGGGGCGGTGGCTACACCTTC
TRBV4-1	-	-	TRBJ2-3	CASSQERPTTDTQYF	TGCGCCAGCAGCCAAGAACGGCCCACCACAGATACGCAGTATTTT
TRBV20-1	-	-	TRBJ2-5	CSAEPGQETQYF	TGCAGTGCTGAGCCGGGCCAAGAGACCCAGTACTTC
TRBV28	-	-	TRBJ1-3	CASSFNVGLLARNTIYF	TGTGCCAGCAGTTTCAACGTGGGATTACTGGCTAGAAACACCATATATTTT
TRBV7-2	-	-	TRBJ2-7	CASSLGVGTAYEQYF	TGTGCCAGCAGCTTAGGGGTGGGAACCGCCTACGAGCAGTACTTC
TRBV6-5	-	-	TRBJ1-1	CASSYSGWSAEAFF	TGTGCCAGCAGTTACTCGGGTTGGAGCGCTGAAGCTTTCTTT
TRBV6-5	many	TRBD1	TRBJ1-5	CASRSRDSRGFSSNQPQHF	TGTGCCAGCAGGTCCCGGGACAGCCGTGGATTTTCCAGCAATCAGCCCCAGCATTTT
TRBV4-1	-	-	TRBJ2-7	CASSQRDNTLSYEQYF	TGCGCCAGCAGCCAGAGGGACAACACCCTCTCCTACGAGCAGTACTTC
TRBV5-1	few	-	TRBJ1-1	CASSSASQGGTEAFF	TGCGCCAGCAGCTCGGCGTCCCAGGGAGGCACTGAAGCTTTCTTT
TRBV7-9	many	TRBD1	TRBJ2-1	CASSSGQGTQFF	TGTGCCAGCAGCTCAGGACAGGGAACTCAGTTCTTC
TRBV2	-	-	TRBJ2-6	CASSEAGGANVLTF	TGTGCCAGCAGTGAAGCGGGTGGGGCCAACGTCCTGACTTTC
TRBV12-3/TRBV12-4	many	TRBD2	TRBJ2-1	CASSFRLAGGHSYNEQFF	TGTGCCAGCAGTTTTAGGCTAGCGGGGGGTCACTCCTACAATGAGCAGTTCTTC
TRBV15	-	-	TRBJ1-2	CATSRDPRVEGYTF	TGTGCCACCAGCAGGGACCCCAGGGTCGAAGGCTACACCTTC
TRBV3-1	many	-	TRBJ2-3	CASSPGLAVGDTQYF	TGTGCCAGCAGCCCGGGACTCGCTGTGGGAGATACGCAGTATTTT
TRBV7-8	-	TRBD1	TRBJ1-5	CASSLLGQGFQPQHF	TGTGCCAGCAGCTTGCTTGGACAGGGCTTTCAGCCCCAGCATTTT
TRBV6-1	few	-	TRBJ1-5	CASSGGFSNQPQHF	TGTGCCAGCAGTGGGGGGTTCTCTAATCAGCCCCAGCATTTT
TRBV18	few	TRBD2	TRBJ2-1	CASSPMASGSYNEQFF	TGTGCCAGCTCACCGATGGCTAGCGGATCCTACAATGAGCAGTTCTTC
TRBV7-3	-	-	TRBJ1-1	CASSLNRASTEAFF	TGTGCCAGCAGCTTAAACAGGGCGAGCACTGAAGCTTTCTTT
TRBV20-1	few	TRBD1	TRBJ1-6	CGCRGMYNSPLHF	TGCGGATGCAGGGGGATGTATAATTCACCCCTCCACTTT
TRBV5-1	few	TRBD1	TRBJ2-2	CASTPRTGGAAGELFF	TGCGCCAGCACCCCCAGGACAGGGGGCGCCGCCGGGGAGCTGTTTTTT
TRBV15	few	-	TRBJ1-1	CATRADWNAEAFF	TGTGCCACCCGGGCGGACTGGAATGCTGAAGCTTTCTTT
TRBV7-7	few	-	TRBJ2-1	CASSPRVGPYNEQFF	TGTGCCAGCAGCCCGCGGGTGGGGCCCTACAATGAGCAGTTCTTC
TRBV11-1	few	-	TRBJ2-1	CASKPDIFDEQFF	TGTGCCAGCAAGCCCGACATTTTCGATGAGCAGTTCTTC
TRBV28	-	-	TRBJ1-1	CASSQPLLSNTEAFF	TGTGCCAGCAGTCAGCCCCTCCTATCGAACACTGAAGCTTTCTTT
TRBV11-2	-	-	TRBJ2-5	CASSLEKGLETQYF	TGTGCCAGCAGCTTAGAGAAAGGGTTGGAGACCCAGTACTTC
TRBV13	-	-	TRBJ1-5	CASSLGGRGSNQPQHF	TGTGCCAGCAGCTTAGGTGGCAGGGGAAGCAATCAGCCCCAGCATTTT
TRBV4-1	few	-	TRBJ2-5	CASSQVIGETQYF	TGCGCCAGCAGCCAGGTTATCGGAGAGACCCAGTACTTC
TRBV18	few	TRBD1	TRBJ1-1	CASSLDRVAEAFF	TGTGCCAGCTCTCTAGACAGGGTCGCTGAAGCTTTCTTT
TRBV6-6	-	TRBD1	TRBJ1-5	CASSSLFDRGETQPQHF	TGTGCCAGCAGTTCCCTTTTCGACAGGGGCGAGACTCAGCCCCAGCATTTT
TRBV5-1	many	-	TRBJ2-5	CASSWGRSLETQYF	TGCGCCAGCAGCTGGGGACGTAGCCTTGAGACCCAGTACTTC
TRBV18	-	-	TRBJ1-5	CASSPRWADQPQHF	TGTGCCAGCTCACCACGCTGGGCAGATCAGCCCCAGCATTTT
TRBV5-1	few	-	TRBJ1-2	CASSSGKARGYTF	TGCGCCAGCAGCAGCGGTAAAGCCCGGGGCTACACCTTC
TRBV6-5	few	TRBD1	TRBJ1-5	CASSYGQGGVQPQHF	TGTGCCAGCAGTTATGGACAGGGTGGCGTTCAGCCCCAGCATTTT
TRBV10-3	-	-	TRBJ1-1	CAISDSPGNTEAFF	TGTGCCATCAGTGATAGCCCGGGGAACACTGAAGCTTTCTTT
TRBV11-2	few	-	TRBJ2-3	CASSVIWGDTPRTQYF	TGTGCCAGCAGCGTCATATGGGGGGACACTCCCCGTACGCAGTATTTT
TRBV10-3	few	-	TRBJ2-1	CAISETSSAGEQFF	TGTGCCATCAGTGAAACCTCCTCAGCGGGTGAGCAGTTCTTC
TRBV7-8	-	-	TRBJ2-3	CASSPLAGARSTDTQYF	TGTGCCAGCAGCCCGCTCGCTGGGGCTCGTAGCACAGATACGCAGTATTTT
TRBV4-3	few	-	TRBJ1-2	CASSQETGNRRSYTF	TGCGCCAGCAGCCAAGAAACGGGGAACAGGCGTAGCTACACCTTC
TRBV20-1	-	-	TRBJ1-5	CSAGGTYSNQPQHF	TGCAGTGCAGGGGGGACTTATAGCAATCAGCCCCAGCATTTT
TRBV9	-	TRBD1	TRBJ1-3	CASSVTGQGSGNTIYF	TGTGCCAGCAGCGTTACCGGACAGGGCTCAGGAAACACCATATATTTT
TRBV7-2	-	-	TRBJ1-2	CASSLAAPTLMLGYTF	TGTGCCAGCAGCTTAGCGGCTCCTACCCTCATGCTGGGCTACACCTTC
TRBV19	-	-	TRBJ1-4	CASSIYLGKLFF	TGTGCCAGTAGTATTTATTTGGGAAAACTGTTTTTT
TRBV7-2	many	-	TRBJ2-7	CASSLSWDTSSYEQYF	TGTGCCAGCAGCTTATCGTGGGACACGAGCTCCTACGAGCAGTACTTC
TRBV28	-	TRBD1	TRBJ1-2	CASQDGTAYGYTF	TGTGCCAGCCAGGACGGGACAGCTTATGGCTACACCTTC
TRBV12-3/TRBV12-4	many	TRBD1	TRBJ2-7	CASTMTGGSWHEQYF	TGTGCCAGCACCATGACAGGGGGATCTTGGCACGAGCAGTACTTC
TRBV7-9	-	TRBD2	TRBJ2-5	CASSQGTTGEETQYF	TGTGCCAGCAGCCAAGGGACTACCGGGGAAGAGACCCAGTACTTC
TRBV4-1	many	TRBD2	TRBJ2-7	CASSQDPGGSTYEQYF	TGCGCCAGCAGCCAAGATCCGGGGGGTAGCACCTACGAGCAGTACTTC
TRBV19	-	-	TRBJ2-5	CASSIRGAQYF	TGTGCCAGTAGTATCAGAGGGGCCCAGTACTTC
TRBV4-2	-	-	TRBJ2-3	CASSPRARRGERDTQYF	TGTGCCAGCAGCCCCCGTGCTCGGAGGGGGGAGAGAGATACGCAGTATTTT
TRBV20-1	few	TRBD2	TRBJ2-7	CSARTLAGDFYEQYF	TGCAGTGCTCGGACCCTAGCGGGGGACTTCTACGAGCAGTACTTC
TRBV12-3/TRBV12-4	-	-	TRBJ2-5	CASSLGGGVGETQYF	TGTGCCAGCAGTTTAGGAGGGGGGGTAGGAGAGACCCAGTACTTC